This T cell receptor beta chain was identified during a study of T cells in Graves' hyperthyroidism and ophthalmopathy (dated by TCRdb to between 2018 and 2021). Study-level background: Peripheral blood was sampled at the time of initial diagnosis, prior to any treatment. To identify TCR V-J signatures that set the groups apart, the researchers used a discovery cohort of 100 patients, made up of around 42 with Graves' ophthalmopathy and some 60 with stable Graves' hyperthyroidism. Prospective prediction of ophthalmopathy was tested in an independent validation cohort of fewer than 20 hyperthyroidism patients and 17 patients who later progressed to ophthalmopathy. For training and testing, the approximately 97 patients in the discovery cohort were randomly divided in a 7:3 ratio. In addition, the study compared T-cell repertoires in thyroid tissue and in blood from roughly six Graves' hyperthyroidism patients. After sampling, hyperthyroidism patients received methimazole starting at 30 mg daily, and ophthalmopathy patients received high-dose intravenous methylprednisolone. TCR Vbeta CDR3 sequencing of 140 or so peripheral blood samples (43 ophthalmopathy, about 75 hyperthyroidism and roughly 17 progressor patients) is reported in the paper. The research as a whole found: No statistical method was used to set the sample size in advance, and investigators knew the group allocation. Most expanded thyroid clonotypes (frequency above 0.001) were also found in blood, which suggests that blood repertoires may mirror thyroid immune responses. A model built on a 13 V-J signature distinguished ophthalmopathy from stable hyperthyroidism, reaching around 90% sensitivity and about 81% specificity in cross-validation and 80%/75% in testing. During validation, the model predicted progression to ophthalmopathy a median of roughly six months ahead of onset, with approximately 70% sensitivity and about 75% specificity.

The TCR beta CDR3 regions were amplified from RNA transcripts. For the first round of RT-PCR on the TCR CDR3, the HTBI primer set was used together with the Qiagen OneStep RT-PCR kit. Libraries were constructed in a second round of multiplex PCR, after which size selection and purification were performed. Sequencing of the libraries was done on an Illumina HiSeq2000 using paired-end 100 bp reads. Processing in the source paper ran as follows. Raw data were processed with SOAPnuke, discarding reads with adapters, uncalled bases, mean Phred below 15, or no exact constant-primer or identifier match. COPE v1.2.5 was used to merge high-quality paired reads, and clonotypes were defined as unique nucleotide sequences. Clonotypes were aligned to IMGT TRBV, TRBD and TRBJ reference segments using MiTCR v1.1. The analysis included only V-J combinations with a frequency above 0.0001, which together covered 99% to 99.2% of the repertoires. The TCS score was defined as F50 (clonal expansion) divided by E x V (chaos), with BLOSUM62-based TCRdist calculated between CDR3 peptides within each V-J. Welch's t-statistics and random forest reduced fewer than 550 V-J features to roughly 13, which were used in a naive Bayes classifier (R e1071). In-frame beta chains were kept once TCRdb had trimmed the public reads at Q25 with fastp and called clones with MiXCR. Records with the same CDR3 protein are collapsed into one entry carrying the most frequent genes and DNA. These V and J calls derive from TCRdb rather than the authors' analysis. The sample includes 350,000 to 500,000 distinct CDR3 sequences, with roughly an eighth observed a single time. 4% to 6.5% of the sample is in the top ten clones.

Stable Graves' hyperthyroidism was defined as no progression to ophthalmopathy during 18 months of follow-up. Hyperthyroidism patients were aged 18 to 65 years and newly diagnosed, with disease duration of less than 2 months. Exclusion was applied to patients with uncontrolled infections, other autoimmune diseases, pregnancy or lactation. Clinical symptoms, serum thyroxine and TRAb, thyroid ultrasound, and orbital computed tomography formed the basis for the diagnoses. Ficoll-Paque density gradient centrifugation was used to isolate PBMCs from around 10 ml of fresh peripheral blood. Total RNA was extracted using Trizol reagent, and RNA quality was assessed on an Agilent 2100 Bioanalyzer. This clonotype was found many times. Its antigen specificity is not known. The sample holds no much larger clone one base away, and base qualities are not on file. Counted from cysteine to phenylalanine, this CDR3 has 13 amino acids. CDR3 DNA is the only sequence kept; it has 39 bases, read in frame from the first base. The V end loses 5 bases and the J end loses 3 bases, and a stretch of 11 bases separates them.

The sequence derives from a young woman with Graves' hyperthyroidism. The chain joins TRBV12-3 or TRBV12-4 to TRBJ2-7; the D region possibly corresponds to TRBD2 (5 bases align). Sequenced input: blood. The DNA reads TGTGCCAGCAGTGTGGACTGGCGCTACGAGCAGTACTTC. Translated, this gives CASSVDWRYEQYF.